Listed below are T cell receptor beta chains from one sample, sequenced in a study of T cells in Graves' hyperthyroidism and ophthalmopathy. Via MiXCR, TCRdb re-called the multiplex PCR reads, giving one row per CDR3 protein. Among approximately 640,000 distinct CDR3 sequences, 17% were seen once, and the ten largest hold about 16%. The sequenced sample consisted of blood. The origin of the receptors is a man aged 45-65 years with Graves' hyperthyroidism. Both conserved end residues are part of each CDR3. A D gene is named only where the DNA matches it firmly. Size is omitted from some rows. Given values are once, few, many or a class for expanded clones.

v_gene: TRBV30
d_gene: -
abundance: many
j_gene: TRBJ1-1
CDR3nt: TGTGCCTGGAGTGCGGGGCAGAACACTGAAGCTTTCTTT
CDR3aa: CAWSAGQNTEAFF

v_gene: TRBV4-1
d_gene: -
abundance: few
j_gene: TRBJ2-4
CDR3nt: TGCGCCAGCAGCCAAGGGGCCCTGGGGGGAAACATTCAGTACTTC
CDR3aa: CASSQGALGGNIQYF

v_gene: TRBV28
d_gene: TRBD1
abundance: many
j_gene: TRBJ1-1
CDR3nt: TGTGCCCTGGAGGGACAGGGGAGCACTGAAGCTTTCTTT
CDR3aa: CALEGQGSTEAFF

v_gene: TRBV7-2
d_gene: TRBD1
abundance: few
j_gene: TRBJ1-5
CDR3nt: TGTGCCAGCAGCTTAATAGGACAGGGTCACCAGCCCCAGCATTTT
CDR3aa: CASSLIGQGHQPQHF

v_gene: TRBV7-3
d_gene: -
abundance: -
j_gene: TRBJ2-3
CDR3nt: TGTGCCAGCAGCTTAAGACGGATGAAAACCACAGATACGCAGTATTTT
CDR3aa: CASSLRRMKTTDTQYF

v_gene: TRBV7-3
d_gene: TRBD1
abundance: -
j_gene: TRBJ2-1
CDR3nt: TGTGCCAGCAGCCCCGTAGGAGGACAGGGTAGTATTTTTGAGCAGTTCTTC
CDR3aa: CASSPVGGQGSIFEQFF

v_gene: TRBV12-3/TRBV12-4
d_gene: TRBD2
abundance: many
j_gene: TRBJ2-1
CDR3nt: TGTGCCAGCAGTTGGGGAGGGGACAATGAGCAGTTCTTC
CDR3aa: CASSWGGDNEQFF

v_gene: TRBV2
d_gene: -
abundance: many
j_gene: TRBJ1-4
CDR3nt: TGTGCCAGCAGTGACGACCGTCAGGAAGGACTGTTTTTT
CDR3aa: CASSDDRQEGLFF

v_gene: TRBV12-3/TRBV12-4
d_gene: TRBD1
abundance: -
j_gene: TRBJ2-7
CDR3nt: TGTGCCAGCAGGCAGGGGGTTGTTTACGAGCAGTACTTC
CDR3aa: CASRQGVVYEQYF

v_gene: TRBV2
d_gene: TRBD2
abundance: many
j_gene: TRBJ2-7
CDR3nt: TGTGCCAGCAGTGACGGGGCGGGAGCTCTTTACGAGCAGTACTTC
CDR3aa: CASSDGAGALYEQYF

v_gene: TRBV3-1
d_gene: TRBD2
abundance: many
j_gene: TRBJ2-1
CDR3nt: TGTGCCAGCAGCCATCGGAGGCGGGAGGCTGAGCAGTTCTTC
CDR3aa: CASSHRRREAEQFF

v_gene: TRBV7-3
d_gene: -
abundance: few
j_gene: TRBJ2-2
CDR3nt: TGTGCCAGCAGCGCCCAGAGGGTCGGGGAGCTGTTTTTT
CDR3aa: CASSAQRVGELFF

v_gene: TRBV6-1
d_gene: -
abundance: few
j_gene: TRBJ1-1
CDR3nt: TGTGCCAGCGGTGGATTTCTGAACACTGAAGCTTTCTTT
CDR3aa: CASGGFLNTEAFF

v_gene: TRBV19
d_gene: -
abundance: -
j_gene: TRBJ2-2
CDR3nt: TGTGCCAGTAGTATAGGAGAAGCGGGACAGCACACCGGGGAGCTGTTTTTT
CDR3aa: CASSIGEAGQHTGELFF

v_gene: TRBV7-6
d_gene: -
abundance: few
j_gene: TRBJ1-6
CDR3nt: TGTGCCAGCAGCCGTACGCTGACAGGTCTAAATTCACCCCTCCACTTT
CDR3aa: CASSRTLTGLNSPLHF

v_gene: TRBV5-8
d_gene: -
abundance: few
j_gene: TRBJ2-5
CDR3nt: TGTGCCAGCAGCTTGATATCCGGGGGCCCCGAGACCCAGTACTTC
CDR3aa: CASSLISGGPETQYF

v_gene: TRBV20-1
d_gene: -
abundance: many
j_gene: TRBJ2-1
CDR3nt: TGCAGTGCTAGAGATAATCCCGTAAGGAATGAGCAGTTCTTC
CDR3aa: CSARDNPVRNEQFF

v_gene: TRBV6-2/TRBV6-3
d_gene: -
abundance: many
j_gene: TRBJ2-1
CDR3nt: TGTGCCAGCAGGGGTACTAGCCGCGCTAAGCTCAATGAGCAGTTCTTC
CDR3aa: CASRGTSRAKLNEQFF

v_gene: TRBV11-2
d_gene: TRBD2
abundance: -
j_gene: TRBJ2-7
CDR3nt: TGTGCCAGCAGCTTAGACCCTCGAAACCTAGCGGGAGGGAAAGTCTACGAGCAGTACTTC
CDR3aa: CASSLDPRNLAGGKVYEQYF